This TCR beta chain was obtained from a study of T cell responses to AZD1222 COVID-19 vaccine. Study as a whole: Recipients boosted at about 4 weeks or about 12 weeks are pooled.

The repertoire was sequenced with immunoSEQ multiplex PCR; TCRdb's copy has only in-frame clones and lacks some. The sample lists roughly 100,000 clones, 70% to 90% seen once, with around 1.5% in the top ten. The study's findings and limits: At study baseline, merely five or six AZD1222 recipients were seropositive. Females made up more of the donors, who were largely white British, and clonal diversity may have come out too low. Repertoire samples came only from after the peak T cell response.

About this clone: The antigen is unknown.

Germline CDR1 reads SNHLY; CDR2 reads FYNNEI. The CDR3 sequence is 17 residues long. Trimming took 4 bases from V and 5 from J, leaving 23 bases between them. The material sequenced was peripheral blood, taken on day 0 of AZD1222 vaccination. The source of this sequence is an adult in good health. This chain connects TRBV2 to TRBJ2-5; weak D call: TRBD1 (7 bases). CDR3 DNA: TGTGCCAGCAGTGCTAATATGGGGACAGCGGGCGTGGAGACCCAGTACTTC. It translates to CASSANMGTAGVETQYF.